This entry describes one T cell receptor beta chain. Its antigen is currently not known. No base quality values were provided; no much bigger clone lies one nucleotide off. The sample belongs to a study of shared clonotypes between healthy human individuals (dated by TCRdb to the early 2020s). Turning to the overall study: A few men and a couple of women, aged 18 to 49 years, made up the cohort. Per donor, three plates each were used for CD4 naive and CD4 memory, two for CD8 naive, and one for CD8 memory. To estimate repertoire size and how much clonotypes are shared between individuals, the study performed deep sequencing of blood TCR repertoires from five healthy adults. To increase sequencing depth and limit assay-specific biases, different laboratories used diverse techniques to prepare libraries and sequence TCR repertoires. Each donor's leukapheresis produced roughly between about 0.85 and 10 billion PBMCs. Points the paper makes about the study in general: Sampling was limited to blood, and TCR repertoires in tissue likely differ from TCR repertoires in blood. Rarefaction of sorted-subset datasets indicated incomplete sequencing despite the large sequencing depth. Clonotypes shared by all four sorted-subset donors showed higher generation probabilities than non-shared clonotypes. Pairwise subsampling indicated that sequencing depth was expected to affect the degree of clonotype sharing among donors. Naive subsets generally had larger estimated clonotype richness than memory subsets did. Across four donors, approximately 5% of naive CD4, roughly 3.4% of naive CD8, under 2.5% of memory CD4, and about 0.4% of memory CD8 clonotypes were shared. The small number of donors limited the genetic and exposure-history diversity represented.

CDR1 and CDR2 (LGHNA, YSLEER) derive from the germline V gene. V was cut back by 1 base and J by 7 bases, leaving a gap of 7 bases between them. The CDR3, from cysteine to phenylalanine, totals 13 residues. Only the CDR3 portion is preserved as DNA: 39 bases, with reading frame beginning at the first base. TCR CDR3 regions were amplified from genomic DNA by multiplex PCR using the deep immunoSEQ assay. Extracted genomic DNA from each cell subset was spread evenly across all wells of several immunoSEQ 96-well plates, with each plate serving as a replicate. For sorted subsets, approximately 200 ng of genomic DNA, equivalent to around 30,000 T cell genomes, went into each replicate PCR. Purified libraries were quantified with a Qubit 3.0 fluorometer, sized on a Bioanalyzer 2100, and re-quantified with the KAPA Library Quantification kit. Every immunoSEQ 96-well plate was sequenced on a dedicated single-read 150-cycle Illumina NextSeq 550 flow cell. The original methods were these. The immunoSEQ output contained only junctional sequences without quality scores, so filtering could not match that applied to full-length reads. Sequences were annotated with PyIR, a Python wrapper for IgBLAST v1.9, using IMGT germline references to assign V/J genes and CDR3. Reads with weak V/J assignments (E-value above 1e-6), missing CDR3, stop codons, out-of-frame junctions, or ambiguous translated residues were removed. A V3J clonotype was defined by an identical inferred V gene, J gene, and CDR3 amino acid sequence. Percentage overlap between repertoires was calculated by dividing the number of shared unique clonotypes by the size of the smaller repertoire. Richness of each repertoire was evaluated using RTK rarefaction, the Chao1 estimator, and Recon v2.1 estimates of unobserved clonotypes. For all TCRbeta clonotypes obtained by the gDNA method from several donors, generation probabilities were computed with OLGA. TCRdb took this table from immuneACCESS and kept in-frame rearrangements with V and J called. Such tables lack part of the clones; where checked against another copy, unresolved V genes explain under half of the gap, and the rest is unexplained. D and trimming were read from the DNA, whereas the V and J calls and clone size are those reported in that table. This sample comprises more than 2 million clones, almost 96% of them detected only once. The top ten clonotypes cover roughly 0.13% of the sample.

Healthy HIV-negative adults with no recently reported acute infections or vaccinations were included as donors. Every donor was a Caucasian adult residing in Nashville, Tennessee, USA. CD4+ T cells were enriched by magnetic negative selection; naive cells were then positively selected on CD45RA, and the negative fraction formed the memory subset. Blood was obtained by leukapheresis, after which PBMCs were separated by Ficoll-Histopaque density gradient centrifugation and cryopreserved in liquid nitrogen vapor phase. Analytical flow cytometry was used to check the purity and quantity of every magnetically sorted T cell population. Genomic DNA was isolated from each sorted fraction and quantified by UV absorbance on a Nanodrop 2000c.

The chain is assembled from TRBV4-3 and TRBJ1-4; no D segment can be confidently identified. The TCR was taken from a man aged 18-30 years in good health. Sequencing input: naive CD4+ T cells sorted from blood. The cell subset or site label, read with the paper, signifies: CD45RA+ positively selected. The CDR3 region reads CASSQVRGEKLFF. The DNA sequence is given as TGCGCCAGCAGCCAAGTCCGGGGTGAAAAACTGTTTTTT.